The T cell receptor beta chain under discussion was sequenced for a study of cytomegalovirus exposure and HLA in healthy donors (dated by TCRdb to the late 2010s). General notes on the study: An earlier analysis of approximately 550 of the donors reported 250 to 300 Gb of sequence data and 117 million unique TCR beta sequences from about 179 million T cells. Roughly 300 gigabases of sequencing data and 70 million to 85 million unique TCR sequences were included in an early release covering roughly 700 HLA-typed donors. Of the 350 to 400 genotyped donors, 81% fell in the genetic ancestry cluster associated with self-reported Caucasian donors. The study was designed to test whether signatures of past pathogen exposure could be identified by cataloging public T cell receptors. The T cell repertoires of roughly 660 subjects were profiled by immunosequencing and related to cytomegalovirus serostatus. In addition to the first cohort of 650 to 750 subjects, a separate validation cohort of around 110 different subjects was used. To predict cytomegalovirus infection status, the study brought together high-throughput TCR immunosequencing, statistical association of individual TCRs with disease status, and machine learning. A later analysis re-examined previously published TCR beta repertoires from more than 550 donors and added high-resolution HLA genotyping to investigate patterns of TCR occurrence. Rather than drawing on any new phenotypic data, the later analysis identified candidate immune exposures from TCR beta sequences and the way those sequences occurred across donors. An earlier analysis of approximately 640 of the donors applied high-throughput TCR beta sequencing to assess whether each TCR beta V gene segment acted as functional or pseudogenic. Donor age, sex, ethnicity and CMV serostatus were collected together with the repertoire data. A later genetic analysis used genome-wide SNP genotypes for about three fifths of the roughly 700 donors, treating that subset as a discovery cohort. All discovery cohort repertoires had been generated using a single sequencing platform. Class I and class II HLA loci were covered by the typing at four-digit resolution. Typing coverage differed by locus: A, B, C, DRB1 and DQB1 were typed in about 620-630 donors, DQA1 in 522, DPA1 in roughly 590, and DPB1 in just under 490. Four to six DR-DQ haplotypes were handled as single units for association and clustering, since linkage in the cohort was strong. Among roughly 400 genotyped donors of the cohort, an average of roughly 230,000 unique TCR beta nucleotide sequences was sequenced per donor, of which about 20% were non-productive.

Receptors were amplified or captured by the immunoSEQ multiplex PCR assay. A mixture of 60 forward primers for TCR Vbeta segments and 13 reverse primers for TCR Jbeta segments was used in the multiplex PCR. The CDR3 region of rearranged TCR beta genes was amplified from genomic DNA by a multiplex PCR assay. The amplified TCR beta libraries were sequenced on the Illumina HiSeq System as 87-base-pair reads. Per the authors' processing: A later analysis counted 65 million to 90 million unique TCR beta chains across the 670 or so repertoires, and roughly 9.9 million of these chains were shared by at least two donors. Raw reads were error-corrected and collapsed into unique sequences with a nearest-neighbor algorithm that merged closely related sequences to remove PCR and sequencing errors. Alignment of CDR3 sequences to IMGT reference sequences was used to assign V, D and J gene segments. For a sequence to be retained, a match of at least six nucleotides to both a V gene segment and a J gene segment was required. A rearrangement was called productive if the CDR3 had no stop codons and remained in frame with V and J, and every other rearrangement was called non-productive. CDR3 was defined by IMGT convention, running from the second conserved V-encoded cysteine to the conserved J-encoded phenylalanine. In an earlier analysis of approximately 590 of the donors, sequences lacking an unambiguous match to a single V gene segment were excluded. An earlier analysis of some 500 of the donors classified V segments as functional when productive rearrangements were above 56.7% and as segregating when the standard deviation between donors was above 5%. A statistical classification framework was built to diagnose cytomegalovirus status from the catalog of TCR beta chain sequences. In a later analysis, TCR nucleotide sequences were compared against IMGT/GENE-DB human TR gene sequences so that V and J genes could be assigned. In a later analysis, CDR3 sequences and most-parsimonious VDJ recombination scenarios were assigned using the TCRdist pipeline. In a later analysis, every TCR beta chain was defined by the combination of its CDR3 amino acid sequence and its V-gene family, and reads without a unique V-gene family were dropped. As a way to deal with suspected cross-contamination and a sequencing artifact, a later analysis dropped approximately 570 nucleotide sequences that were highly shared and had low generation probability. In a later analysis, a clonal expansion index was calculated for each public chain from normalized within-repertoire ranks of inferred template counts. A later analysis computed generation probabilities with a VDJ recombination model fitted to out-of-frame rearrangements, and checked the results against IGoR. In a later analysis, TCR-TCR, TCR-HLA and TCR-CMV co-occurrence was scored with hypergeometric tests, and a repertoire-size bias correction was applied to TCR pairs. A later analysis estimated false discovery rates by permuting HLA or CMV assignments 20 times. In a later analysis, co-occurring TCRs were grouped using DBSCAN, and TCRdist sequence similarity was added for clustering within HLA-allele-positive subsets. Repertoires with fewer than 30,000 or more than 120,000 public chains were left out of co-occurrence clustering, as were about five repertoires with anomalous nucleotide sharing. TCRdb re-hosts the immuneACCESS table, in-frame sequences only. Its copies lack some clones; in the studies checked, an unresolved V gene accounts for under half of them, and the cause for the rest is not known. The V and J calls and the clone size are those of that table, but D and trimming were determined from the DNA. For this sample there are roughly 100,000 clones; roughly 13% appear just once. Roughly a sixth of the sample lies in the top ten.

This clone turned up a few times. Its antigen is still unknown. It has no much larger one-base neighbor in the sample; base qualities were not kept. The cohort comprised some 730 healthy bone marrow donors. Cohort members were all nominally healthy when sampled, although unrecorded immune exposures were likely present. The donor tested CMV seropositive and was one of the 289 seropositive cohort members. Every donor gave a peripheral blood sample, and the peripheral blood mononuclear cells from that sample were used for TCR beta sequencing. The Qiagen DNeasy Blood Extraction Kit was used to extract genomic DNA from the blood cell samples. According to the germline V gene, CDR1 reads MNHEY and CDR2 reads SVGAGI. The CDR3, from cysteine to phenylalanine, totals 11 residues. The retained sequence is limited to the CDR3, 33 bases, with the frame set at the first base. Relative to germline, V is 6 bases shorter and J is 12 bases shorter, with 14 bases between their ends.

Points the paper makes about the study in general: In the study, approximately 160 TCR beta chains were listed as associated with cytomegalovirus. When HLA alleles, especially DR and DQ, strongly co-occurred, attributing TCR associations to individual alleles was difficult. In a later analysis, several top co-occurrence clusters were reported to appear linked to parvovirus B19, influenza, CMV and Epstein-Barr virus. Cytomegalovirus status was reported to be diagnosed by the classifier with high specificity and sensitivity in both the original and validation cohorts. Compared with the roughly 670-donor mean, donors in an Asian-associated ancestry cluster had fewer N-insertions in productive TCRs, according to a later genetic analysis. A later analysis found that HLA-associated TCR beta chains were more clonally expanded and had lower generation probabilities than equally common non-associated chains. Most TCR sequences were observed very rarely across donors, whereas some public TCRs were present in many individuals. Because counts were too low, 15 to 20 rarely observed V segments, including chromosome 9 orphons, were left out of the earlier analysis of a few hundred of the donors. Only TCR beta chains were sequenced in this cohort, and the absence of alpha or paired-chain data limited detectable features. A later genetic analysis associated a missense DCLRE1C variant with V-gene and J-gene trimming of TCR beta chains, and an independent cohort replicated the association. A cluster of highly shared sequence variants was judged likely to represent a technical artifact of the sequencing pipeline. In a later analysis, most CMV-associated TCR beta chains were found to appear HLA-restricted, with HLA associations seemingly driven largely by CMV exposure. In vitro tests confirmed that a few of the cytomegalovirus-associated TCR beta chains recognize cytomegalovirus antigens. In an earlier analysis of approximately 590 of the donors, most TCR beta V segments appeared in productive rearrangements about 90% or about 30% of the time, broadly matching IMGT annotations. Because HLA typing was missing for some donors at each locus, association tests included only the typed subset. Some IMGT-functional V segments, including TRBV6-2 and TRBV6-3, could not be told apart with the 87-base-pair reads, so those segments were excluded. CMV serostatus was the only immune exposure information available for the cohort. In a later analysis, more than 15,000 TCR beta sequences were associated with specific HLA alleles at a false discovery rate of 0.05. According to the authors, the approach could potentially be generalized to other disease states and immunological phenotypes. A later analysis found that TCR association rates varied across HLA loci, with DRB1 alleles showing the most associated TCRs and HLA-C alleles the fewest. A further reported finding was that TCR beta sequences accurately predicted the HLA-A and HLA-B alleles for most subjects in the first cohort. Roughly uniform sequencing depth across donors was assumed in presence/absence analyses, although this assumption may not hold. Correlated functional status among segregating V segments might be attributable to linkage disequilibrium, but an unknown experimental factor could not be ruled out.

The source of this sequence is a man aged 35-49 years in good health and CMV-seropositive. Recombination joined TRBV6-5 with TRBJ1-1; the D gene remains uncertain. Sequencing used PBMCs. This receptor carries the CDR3 CASSSPTGTFF. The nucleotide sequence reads TGTGCCAGCAGCTCCCCAACCGGGACTTTCTTT.